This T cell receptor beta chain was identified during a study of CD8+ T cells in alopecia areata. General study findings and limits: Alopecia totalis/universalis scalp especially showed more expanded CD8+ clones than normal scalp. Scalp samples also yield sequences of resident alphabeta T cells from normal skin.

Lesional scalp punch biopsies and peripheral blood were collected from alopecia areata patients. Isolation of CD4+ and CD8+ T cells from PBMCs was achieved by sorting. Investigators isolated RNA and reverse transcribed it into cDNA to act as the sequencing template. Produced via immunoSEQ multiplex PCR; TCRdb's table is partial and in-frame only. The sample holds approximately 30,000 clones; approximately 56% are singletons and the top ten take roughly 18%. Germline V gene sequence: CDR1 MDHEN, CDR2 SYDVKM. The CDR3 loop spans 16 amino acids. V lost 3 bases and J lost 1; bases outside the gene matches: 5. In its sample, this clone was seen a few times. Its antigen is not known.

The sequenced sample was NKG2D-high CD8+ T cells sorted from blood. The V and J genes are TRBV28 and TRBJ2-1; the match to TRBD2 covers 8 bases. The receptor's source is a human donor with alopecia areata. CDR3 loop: CASSFLRGESYNEQFF. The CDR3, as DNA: TGTGCCAGCAGTTTTCTGCGGGGGGAATCCTACAATGAGCAGTTCTTC.